This T cell receptor (beta chain) was documented in a study of T and B cells in COVID-19 patients. For the study at large: COVID-19 patients gave peripheral blood either during active infection or after recovery. The recovered patients had mostly mild to moderate COVID-19 with outpatient management.

TRB rearrangements were amplified by multiplex PCR with BIOMED2 TRB-A/B primers. TCRdb re-analysed the multiplex PCR reads in MiXCR, keeping a single row per CDR3 protein. The table lists several thousand distinct CDR3 sequences, roughly 30% of them singletons, with roughly an eighth in the top ten. Blood genomic DNA input for TRB amplification was roughly 220-500 ng. Between the trimmed V and J ends, which lost 1 base and 6 bases, there was a span of 6 bases. In germline, CDR1 is GTSNPN, CDR2 SVGIG (reference sequence). CDR3 length equals 11 residues. This clonotype was sampled from a human donor with active COVID-19. The genes are TRBV30 and TRBJ1-2; a possible D gene is TRBD1 (6 bases). Input material: blood. The CDR3 spells CAWSGGHGYTF. CDR3 in DNA: TGTGCCTGGAGTGGGGGGCATGGCTACACCTTC.